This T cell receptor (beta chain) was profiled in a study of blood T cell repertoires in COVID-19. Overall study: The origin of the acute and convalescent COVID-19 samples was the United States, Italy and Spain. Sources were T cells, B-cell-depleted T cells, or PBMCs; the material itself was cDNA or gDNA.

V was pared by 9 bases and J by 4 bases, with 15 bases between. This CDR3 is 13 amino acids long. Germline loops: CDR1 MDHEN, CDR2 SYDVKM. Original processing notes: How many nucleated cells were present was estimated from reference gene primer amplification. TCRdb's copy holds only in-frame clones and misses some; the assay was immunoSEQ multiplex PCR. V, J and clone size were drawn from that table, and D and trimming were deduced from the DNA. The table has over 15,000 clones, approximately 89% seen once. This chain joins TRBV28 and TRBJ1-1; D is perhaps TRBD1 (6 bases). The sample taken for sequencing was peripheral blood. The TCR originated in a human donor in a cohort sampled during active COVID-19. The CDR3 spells CASVTGRFTEAFF. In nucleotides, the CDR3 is TGTGCCAGTGTGACAGGTCGTTTCACTGAAGCTTTCTTT.